The present T cell receptor beta chain was sequenced within a study of T-cell memory formation after mild COVID-19. About this clonotype: Its antigen is not known.

The CDR3 length is 12 residues. V was clipped by 6 bases and J by 4 bases, with 12 bases between them. CDR1 SQVTM and CDR2 ANQGSEA come from the germline V gene. From the 5' RACE reads, TCRdb called clonotypes with MiXCR, one entry per CDR3 protein. Here the sample spans about 88,000 distinct CDR3 sequences, roughly 25% being singletons. General study findings and limits: Among contracting clones, CD4+ were mainly CM/EM and CD8+ enriched in EMRA. In second-wave clones peaking day 37, SARS-CoV-2 specificity remained unconfirmed. A balance of CD4 and CD8 characterized clones contracting day 15 to 85, whereas later expanders leaned CD4+.

The sample taken for sequencing was PBMCs or a T cell subset sorted from them (not recorded which). This receptor was obtained from a young man who had mild COVID-19 (a few samples of this study predate the infection). Cell type and time point are not known. The rearrangement links TRBV29-1 to TRBJ1-1; tentative D call: TRBD1 (5 bases). The DNA for the CDR3 is TGCAGCGTGGCCCCCGGGGGCACTGAAGCTTTCTTT. Its translation: CSVAPGGTEAFF.